This is a list of T cell receptor beta chains from one sample in a study of blood T cell repertoires in COVID-19. Generated by immunoSEQ multiplex PCR, the TCRdb table keeps only in-frame clones and is missing some. Of over 150,000 clones listed, roughly 86% are singletons. The sequenced sample was peripheral blood. The receptors derive from a woman of 80 years or more with COVID-19, enrolled during active disease. The CDR3 runs from the conserved cysteine through the conserved F or W. D genes are given only for firm matches. Clone size is given for some rows only: seen once, a few or many times, or a class if the clone is expanded.

TGTGCCAGCAGCGTGGACAGGGAAAATTCACCCCTCCACTTT	CASSVDRENSPLHF	TRBV6-4	TRBD1	TRBJ1-6	once	14
TGTGCCAGCAGCTTAACGGGAGGGGACAACACCGGGGAGCTGTTTTTT	CASSLTGGDNTGELFF	TRBV7-7	TRBD2	TRBJ2-2	NA	16
TGTGCCAGCAGCCAAGTAGTGGATACGCAGTATTTT	CASSQVVDTQYF	TRBV3-1/TRBV3-2	NA	TRBJ2-3	NA	12
TGTGCCAGCAGCTATGGGGGCTACAAGAATCAGCCCCAGCATTTT	CASSYGGYKNQPQHF	TRBV5-6	NA	TRBJ1-5	NA	15
TGTGCCAGCAGTGGGCCCCGAGCGGGAAACTACGAGCAGTACTTC	CASSGPRAGNYEQYF	TRBV27	TRBD2	TRBJ2-7	NA	15
TGTGCCGGCAGCCCCTGGGACAGGGGTTCCTACGAGCAGTACTTC	CAGSPWDRGSYEQYF	TRBV7-9	TRBD1	TRBJ2-7	NA	15
TGCGCCAGCAGCCAAGATGATCCAGGGATCAATACGCAGTATTTT	CASSQDDPGINTQYF	TRBV4-3	NA	TRBJ2-3	NA	15
TGTGCCATCAAAGCACAGGACCAAAACACTGAAGCTTTCTTT	CAIKAQDQNTEAFF	TRBV10-3	NA	TRBJ1-1	NA	14
TGTGCCAGCAGCTTATCATCGGCGGGAGGCTCCTACGAGCAGTACTTC	CASSLSSAGGSYEQYF	TRBV7-2	TRBD2	TRBJ2-7	NA	16
TGTGCCAGCAGCCTAGGACTAGCGGGAACCTACGAGCAGTACTTC	CASSLGLAGTYEQYF	TRBV4-2	TRBD2	TRBJ2-7	once	15
TGTGCCAGCAGCTTGACGGCAGGCCCCAATGAGCAGTTCTTC	CASSLTAGPNEQFF	TRBV5-6	NA	TRBJ2-1	NA	14
TGCGCCAGCAGCCAACCACCCAGCTCCTACAATGAGCAGTTCTTC	CASSQPPSSYNEQFF	TRBV4-1	NA	TRBJ2-1	NA	15
TGCGCCAGCAGCAACACGGACAGGGACACCGGGGAGCTGTTTTTT	CASSNTDRDTGELFF	TRBV4-3	TRBD1	TRBJ2-2	NA	15
TGTGCCAGCAGTCCCCCCCAGGCTGCGGCTTTCTTT	CASSPPQAAAFF	TRBV28	NA	TRBJ1-1	NA	12
TGCAGCGTTGAAGATGGGTTTAGGACCAGGGGGCCCCGAACCCAGTACTTC	CSVEDGFRTRGPRTQYF	TRBV29-1	TRBD1	TRBJ2-5	NA	17
TGTGCCAGCAGCCCAACTAGCGGCCGGGGGTACGAGCAGTACTTC	CASSPTSGRGYEQYF	TRBV3-1/TRBV3-2	TRBD2	TRBJ2-7	once	15
TGTGCCAGCAGCGTAGTAGGGACTAGCGTATACGAGCAGTACTTC	CASSVVGTSVYEQYF	TRBV9	TRBD2	TRBJ2-7	NA	15
TGTGCCAGCAGGTTAGACAGGGTCGGCACTGAAGCTTTCTTT	CASRLDRVGTEAFF	TRBV28	TRBD1	TRBJ1-1	NA	14
TGTGCCAGCAGTTTAGCCGGGGACTATCAGCCCCAGCATTTT	CASSLAGDYQPQHF	TRBV28	NA	TRBJ1-5	few	14
TGTGCCACCAGCAGCAACAGGGGCACCGGGGAGCTGTTTTTT	CATSSNRGTGELFF	TRBV15	TRBD1	TRBJ2-2	NA	14
TGTGCCAGCAGTTGGCCCGGAGGTGAAAAACTGTTTTTT	CASSWPGGEKLFF	TRBV28	NA	TRBJ1-4	NA	13
TGCGCCAGCAGCCAAGATCTAGGCAGCCGCGGGGAGCTGTTTTTT	CASSQDLGSRGELFF	TRBV4-3	NA	TRBJ2-2	NA	15
TGTGCCAGCAGCGTGGGGACTAGCGGGAGAGCGATTCTCAATGAGCAGTTCTTC	CASSVGTSGRAILNEQFF	TRBV9	TRBD2	TRBJ2-1	NA	18
TGTGCCAGCAGTACCAGCGTCGGGACAGGACTTTTTGAGCAGTTCTTC	CASSTSVGTGLFEQFF	TRBV28	TRBD1	TRBJ2-1	NA	16
TGTGCCAGCAACCTAAATAAGTGGGAAAAACTGTTTTTT	CASNLNKWEKLFF	TRBV28	NA	TRBJ1-4	once	13
TGTGCCAGCAGTTACTCGAGAGCGGAAAACTACGAGCAGTACTTC	CASSYSRAENYEQYF	TRBV6-5	NA	TRBJ2-7	NA	15
TGTGCCAGCTCACCCCTCGGGACTAGCGGGGGTTACGAGCAGTACTTC	CASSPLGTSGGYEQYF	TRBV18	TRBD2	TRBJ2-7	NA	16
TGTGCCAGCAGTTACCCCGGTACCGGGGAGCTGTTTTTT	CASSYPGTGELFF	TRBV6-5	NA	TRBJ2-2	once	13
TGTGCCAGCAGTACTCTAGCGGGAGTGAGAGATACGCAGTATTTT	CASSTLAGVRDTQYF	TRBV28	TRBD2	TRBJ2-3	few	15
TGTGCCAGCTCAACGCTCGGGATCTTCAATCAGCCCCAGCATTTT	CASSTLGIFNQPQHF	TRBV18	NA	TRBJ1-5	NA	15
TGCGCCAGCAGCCCTGACTACTCTGGGGCCAACGTCCTGACTTTC	CASSPDYSGANVLTF	TRBV5-1	NA	TRBJ2-6	NA	15
TGTGCCAGCAGCTTAGCAGGAGGTTTGAACACTGAAGCTTTCTTT	CASSLAGGLNTEAFF	TRBV11-1	NA	TRBJ1-1	NA	15
TGTGCCAGCAGCCCCACTTTCACAGGGGACTATGGCTACACCTTC	CASSPTFTGDYGYTF	TRBV9	TRBD1	TRBJ1-2	NA	15
TGTGCCAGCAGCCCTATCGACCGGGTCTCTGGGGCCAACGTCCTGACTTTC	CASSPIDRVSGANVLTF	TRBV3-1/TRBV3-2	NA	TRBJ2-6	NA	17
TGTGCCAGCAGCGTTTCGGGTCAGGAGACCCAGTACTTC	CASSVSGQETQYF	TRBV9	NA	TRBJ2-5	once	13
TGTGCCAGCACCATTTTAGACATTGCCTCTGGGGCCAACGTCCTGACTTTC	CASTILDIASGANVLTF	TRBV27	NA	TRBJ2-6	NA	17
TGTGCCAGCTCGGACAGGGGGGCCTACGAGCAGTACTTC	CASSDRGAYEQYF	TRBV27	TRBD1	TRBJ2-7	NA	13
TGCGCCAGCAGCTGGGGACAGGGGAGAACTGAAGCTTTCTTT	CASSWGQGRTEAFF	TRBV5-1	TRBD1	TRBJ1-1	NA	14
TGTGCCAGCTCGCCGTCACCGGGACGGACAGGGCCCCAGCATTTT	CASSPSPGRTGPQHF	TRBV18	TRBD1	TRBJ1-5	NA	15
TGTGCCAGCAGTAGGGGCCAGGTGGACTACGAGCAGTACTTC	CASSRGQVDYEQYF	TRBV6-2/TRBV6-3	NA	TRBJ2-7	NA	14
TGTGCCAGCAGCTGGACAACCCTTGGACAGGGAATAGCGAACACCGGGGAGCTGTTTTTT	CASSWTTLGQGIANTGELFF	TRBV13	TRBD1	TRBJ2-2	NA	20
TGTGCCAGCAGCCGGGGTGGGTCCTACAATGAGCAGTTCTTC	CASSRGGSYNEQFF	TRBV7-2	NA	TRBJ2-1	NA	14
TGTGCCAGCAGCGTAGACGGTCTTAGCACAGATACGCAGTATTTT	CASSVDGLSTDTQYF	TRBV9	NA	TRBJ2-3	NA	15
TGTGCCAGCACAATTCGGCAGACAGGGCTGAACACTGAAGCTTTCTTT	CASTIRQTGLNTEAFF	TRBV6-6	TRBD1	TRBJ1-1	once	16